The present T cell receptor beta chain was sequenced within a study of OX40 agonist ivuxolimab in advanced cancers. Study summary: Patients assigned to dose escalation were diagnosed with hepatocellular carcinoma, melanoma, renal cell or head and neck cancer.

With regard to this clone: What it binds is unknown.

Study-level points and caveats: CD4+ and CD8+ T cells in blood underwent clonal expansion by week 6 at 0.1 to 3.0 mg/kg.

Some clones are missing from TCRdb's copy, which holds only in-frame ones; the method was immunoSEQ multiplex PCR. The table has fewer than 80,000 clones, around 84% seen once. Per germline, CDR1 MNHNY and CDR2 SVGAGI (reference sequence). This CDR3 has 15 amino acids. Trimming took 7 bases from V and 0 from J, leaving 15 bases between them. The material sequenced was CD4+ or CD8+ T cells sorted from blood, taken in a trial of the OX40 agonist ivuxolimab. The chain joins TRBV6-6 to TRBJ1-1, with D maybe TRBD1 (5 bases). This sequence originates from an adult with an advanced solid tumor such as melanoma, head and neck, liver or kidney cancer. The CDR3 loop reads CASTWGGTLNTEAFF. The CDR3 DNA sequence: TGTGCCAGCACCTGGGGGGGAACCCTGAACACTGAAGCTTTCTTT.